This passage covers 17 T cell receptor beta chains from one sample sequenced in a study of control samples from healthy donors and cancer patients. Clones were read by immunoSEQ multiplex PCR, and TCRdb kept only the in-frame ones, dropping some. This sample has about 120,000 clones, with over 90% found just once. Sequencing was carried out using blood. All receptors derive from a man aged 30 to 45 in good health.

The CDR3, as DNA: TGTGCCAGCAGCACCAATCAGGGGGGGACCGGGGAGCTGTTTTTT. Translated, it gives CASSTNQGGTGELFF. The rearrangement uses TRBV7-9 and TRBJ2-2, with D perhaps given as TRBD1 or TRBD2 (7 bases each). Trimming removed 5 bases at V and 5 bases at J, with 15 bases between. This CDR3 spans 15 amino acids. The germline gives CDR1 SEHNR, CDR2 FQNEAQ (reference sequence).

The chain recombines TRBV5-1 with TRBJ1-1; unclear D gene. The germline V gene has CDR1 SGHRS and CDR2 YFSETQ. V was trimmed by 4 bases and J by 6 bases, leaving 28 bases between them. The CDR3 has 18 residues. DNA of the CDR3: TGCGCCAGCAGCGTGGCGGGTGTCAGCAGTATTGTAGGCCCTGAAGCTTTCTTT. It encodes CASSVAGVSSIVGPEAFF.

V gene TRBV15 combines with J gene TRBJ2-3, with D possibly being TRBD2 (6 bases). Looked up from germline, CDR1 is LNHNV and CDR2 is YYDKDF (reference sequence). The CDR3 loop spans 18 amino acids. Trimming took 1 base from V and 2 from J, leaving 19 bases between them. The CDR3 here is CATSRGPPGGETTDTQYF. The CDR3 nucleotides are TGTGCCACCAGCAGAGGGCCCCCGGGCGGGGAGACCACAGATACGCAGTATTTT.

Here the CDR3 DNA reads TGTGCCAGTAGTTCTAACAGGGGGCTCGGGGAGACCCAGTACTTC. Its translation is CASSSNRGLGETQYF. The chain recombines TRBV19 with TRBJ2-5, with 9 bases lining up with TRBD1. CDR3 length: 15 residues. From germline, CDR1 is LNHDA and CDR2 SQIVND (reference sequence). J was trimmed by 5 bases and V by 5 bases; bases with no gene match: 9.

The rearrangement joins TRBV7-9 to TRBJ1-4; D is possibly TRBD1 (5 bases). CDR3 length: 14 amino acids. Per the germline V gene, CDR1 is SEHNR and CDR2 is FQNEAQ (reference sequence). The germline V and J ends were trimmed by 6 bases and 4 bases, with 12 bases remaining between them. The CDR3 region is CASRDGTHNEKLFF. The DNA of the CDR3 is TGTGCCAGCAGGGACGGGACCCATAATGAAAAACTGTTTTTT. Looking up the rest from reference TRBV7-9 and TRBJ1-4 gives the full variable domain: DTGVSQNPRHKITKRGQNVTFRCDPISEHNRLYWYRQTLGQGPEFLTYFQNEAQLEKSRLLSDRFSAERPKGSFSTLEIQRTEQGDSAMYLCASRDGTHNEKLFFGSGTQLSVL.

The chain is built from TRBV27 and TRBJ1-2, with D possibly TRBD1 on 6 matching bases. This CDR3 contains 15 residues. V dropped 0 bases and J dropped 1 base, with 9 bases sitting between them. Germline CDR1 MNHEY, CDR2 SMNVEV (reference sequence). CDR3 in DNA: TGTGCCAGCAGTTTATCGCGCAGGGGTAACTATGGCTACACCTTC. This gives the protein CASSLSRRGNYGYTF.

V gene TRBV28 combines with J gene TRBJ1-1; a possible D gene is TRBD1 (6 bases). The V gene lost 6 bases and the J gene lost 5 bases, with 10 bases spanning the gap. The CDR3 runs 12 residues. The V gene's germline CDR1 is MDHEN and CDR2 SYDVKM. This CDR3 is CASRPDRTEAFF. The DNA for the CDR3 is TGTGCCAGCAGGCCTGACAGGACTGAAGCTTTCTTT.

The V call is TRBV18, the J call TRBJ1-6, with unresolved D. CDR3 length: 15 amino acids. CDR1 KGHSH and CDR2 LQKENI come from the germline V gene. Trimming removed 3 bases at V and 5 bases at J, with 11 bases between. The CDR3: CASSPRSLNNSPLHF. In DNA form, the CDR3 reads TGTGCCAGCTCACCTCGGTCCCTTAATAATTCACCCCTCCACTTT. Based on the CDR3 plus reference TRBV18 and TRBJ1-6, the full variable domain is NAGVMQNPRHLVRRRGQEARLRCSPMKGHSHVYWYRQLPEEGLKFMVYLQKENIIDESGMPKERFSAEFPKEGPSILRIQQVVRGDSAAYFCASSPRSLNNSPLHFGNGTRLTVT.

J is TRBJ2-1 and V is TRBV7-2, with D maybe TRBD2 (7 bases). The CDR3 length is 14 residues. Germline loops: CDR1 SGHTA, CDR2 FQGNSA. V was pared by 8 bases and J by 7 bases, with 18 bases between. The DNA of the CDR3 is TGTGCCAGCCGGGGGGCGGTAGCTAAGAATGAGCAGTTCTTC. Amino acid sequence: CASRGAVAKNEQFF.

CDR3 sequence reads: CASSEENHREAFF. The CDR3, as DNA: TGTGCCAGCAGTGAAGAGAACCACAGGGAAGCTTTCTTT. The V gene is TRBV6-1, the J gene TRBJ1-1; tentatively, D is TRBD1 (5 bases). Per germline, CDR1 MNHNS and CDR2 SASEGT. Trimming left V 1 base short and J 8 bases short, with 11 bases between. The CDR3 is 13 amino acids.

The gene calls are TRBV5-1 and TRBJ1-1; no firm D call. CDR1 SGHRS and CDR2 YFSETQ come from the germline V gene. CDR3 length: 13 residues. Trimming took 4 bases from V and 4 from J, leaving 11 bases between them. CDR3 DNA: TGCGCCAGCAGCGAGAATTTCGGCACTGAAGCTTTCTTT. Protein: CASSENFGTEAFF.

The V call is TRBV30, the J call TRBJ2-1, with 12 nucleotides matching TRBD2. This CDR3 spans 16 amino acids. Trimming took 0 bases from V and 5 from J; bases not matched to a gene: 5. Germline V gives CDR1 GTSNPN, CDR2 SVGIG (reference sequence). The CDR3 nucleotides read TGTGCCTGGAGTGTACATCTAGCGGGGGGGGACAATGAGCAGTTCTTC. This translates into CAWSVHLAGGDNEQFF.

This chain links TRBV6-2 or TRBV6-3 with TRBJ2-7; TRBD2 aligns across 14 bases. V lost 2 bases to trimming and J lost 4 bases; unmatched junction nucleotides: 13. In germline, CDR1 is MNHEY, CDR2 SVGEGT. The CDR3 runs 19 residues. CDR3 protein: CASSYTLGLAGGTYYEQYF. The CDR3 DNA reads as TGTGCCAGCAGTTACACCCTCGGACTAGCGGGGGGAACTTATTACGAGCAGTACTTC.

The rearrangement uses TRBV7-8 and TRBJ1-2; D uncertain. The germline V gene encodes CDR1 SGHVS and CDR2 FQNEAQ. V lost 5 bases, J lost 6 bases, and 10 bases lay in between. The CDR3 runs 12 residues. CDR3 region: CASSLIDHGYTF. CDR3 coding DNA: TGTGCCAGCAGCCTTATCGACCATGGCTACACCTTC.

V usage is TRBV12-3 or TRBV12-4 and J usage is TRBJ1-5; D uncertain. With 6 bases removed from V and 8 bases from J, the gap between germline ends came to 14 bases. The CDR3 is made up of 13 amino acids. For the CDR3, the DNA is TGTGCCAGCAGCCCCTACCCGAAGGAGCCCCAGCATTTT. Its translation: CASSPYPKEPQHF.

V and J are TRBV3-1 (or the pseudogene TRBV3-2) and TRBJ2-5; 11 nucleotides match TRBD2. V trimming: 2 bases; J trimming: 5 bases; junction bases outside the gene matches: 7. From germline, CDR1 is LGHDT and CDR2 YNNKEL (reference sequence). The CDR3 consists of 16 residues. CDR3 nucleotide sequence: TGTGCCAGCAGCCAAACTGCTAGCGGGGGGAGGGAGACCCAGTACTTC. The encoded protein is CASSQTASGGRETQYF.

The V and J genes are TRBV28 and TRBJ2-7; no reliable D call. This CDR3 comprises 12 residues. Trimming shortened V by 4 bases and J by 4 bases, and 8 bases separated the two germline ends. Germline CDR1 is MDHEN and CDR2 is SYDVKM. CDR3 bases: TGTGCCAGCAGTTCAAATGGTTACGAGCAGTACTTC. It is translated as CASSSNGYEQYF.